This TCR beta chain was recovered during a study of blood T cell repertoires in COVID-19. Study information: Sites in the United States, Italy and Spain provided acute and convalescent COVID-19 samples. T cells, B-cell-depleted T cells, or PBMCs provided the cDNA or gDNA that served as material.

Original processing methods: Reference gene primer amplification in the assay estimated nucleated cell counts. Sequencing used immunoSEQ multiplex PCR; TCRdb keeps in-frame clones, though not all of them. The DNA was the basis for D and trimming; V, J and clone size are from that table. The sample has over 200,000 clones, roughly 86% seen once. V was trimmed by 4 bases and J by 1 base, leaving 13 bases between them. The CDR3 runs 16 residues. Germline CDR1 reads SNHLY; CDR2 reads FYNNEI. This clonotype originated in a man between 35 and 55 years old who had recovered from COVID-19. The gene calls are TRBV2 and TRBJ2-2, with D unresolved. The sequencing input was peripheral blood. The CDR3 sequence: CASSVGPPKNTGELFF. In nucleotides, the CDR3 is TGTGCCAGCAGTGTTGGTCCCCCTAAGAACACCGGGGAGCTGTTTTTT.